A selection of T cell receptor beta chains follows, all from one sample in a study of shared clonotypes between healthy human individuals. Clones were sequenced by immunoSEQ multiplex PCR, and TCRdb holds only the in-frame ones, with some missing. Among fewer than 700,000 clones listed, around 78% were seen once. Sequences were obtained from PBMCs. These receptors originate from a woman aged 35 to 49 in good health. Some clones in this sample may be carry-over from other donors' samples. CDR3s include the opening cysteine and the closing phenylalanine or tryptophan. D genes are given only for firm matches. The size entry is marked missing in some rows and otherwise reads once, few, many or a size class.

clone size,V gene,D gene,J gene,CDR3 DNA,CDR3 protein
-,TRBV30,-,TRBJ1-5,TGTGCCTGGAGTCCCCCCGAACCAGGGATGGGAAATCAGCCCCAGCATTTT,CAWSPPEPGMGNQPQHF
-,TRBV7-2,TRBD1,TRBJ1-1,TGTGCCAGCAGCTCAAGGACCGGGACAGGGAACACTGAAGCTTTCTTT,CASSSRTGTGNTEAFF
-,TRBV18,-,TRBJ1-1,TGTGCCAGCTCAACCAGGGAAGGCACTGAAGCTTTCTTT,CASSTREGTEAFF
many,TRBV19,TRBD1,TRBJ2-2,TGTGCCACCGCCGGGACAGGGTGGGCCGGGGAGCTGTTTTTT,CATAGTGWAGELFF
-,TRBV6-1,-,TRBJ2-1,TGTGCCAGCCCGAGGGGATTCGAGCAGTTCTTC,CASPRGFEQFF
-,TRBV5-4,-,TRBJ2-3,TGTGCCAGCAGCGCGGGGTCTGGCCCAACAGATACGCAGTATTTT,CASSAGSGPTDTQYF
-,TRBV5-1,-,TRBJ2-3,TGCGCCAGCAGCTTAGATGGGACTTCGGCAGATACGCAGTATTTT,CASSLDGTSADTQYF
-,TRBV29-1,-,TRBJ1-2,TGCAGCGTTGACCTCCGCGGCGACTATGGCTACACCTTC,CSVDLRGDYGYTF
-,TRBV30,-,TRBJ2-7,TGTGCCTGGAGGTGGGGGGGCCACGAGCAGTACTTC,CAWRWGGHEQYF
once,TRBV7-2,-,TRBJ2-3,TGTGCCAGCAGCTTAGAAGCGGCAACTGTAGATACGCAGTATTTT,CASSLEAATVDTQYF
-,TRBV27,-,TRBJ2-1,TGTGCCAGCAGTTTATCGCGGTACTCCTACAATGAGCAGTTCTTC,CASSLSRYSYNEQFF
-,TRBV6-1,-,TRBJ2-7,TGTGCCAGCAGTCCGCGGGACCACTCCTACGAGCAGTACTTC,CASSPRDHSYEQYF
-,TRBV5-4,-,TRBJ2-2,TGTGCCAGCAGCTTGGACCTCGCGAACACCGGGGAGCTGTTTTTT,CASSLDLANTGELFF
-,TRBV18,-,TRBJ1-2,TGTGCCAGCTCACCAGGGTATGGCTACACCTTC,CASSPGYGYTF
-,TRBV6-1,TRBD1,TRBJ1-1,TGTGCCAGCAGGTACCGACAGGGAGGGGTCACTGAAGCTTTCTTT,CASRYRQGGVTEAFF
-,TRBV28,-,TRBJ1-2,TGTGCCAGCAGCCCCATGGGCCTGATTTTTGGCTACACCTTC,CASSPMGLIFGYTF
-,TRBV7-6,-,TRBJ2-3,TGTGCCAGCAGCCCCACCCGCCTAAGAAACACAGATACGCAGTATTTT,CASSPTRLRNTDTQYF
-,TRBV2,-,TRBJ2-2,TGTGCCAGCAGTGAGGACCCGAGGACCGGGGAGCTGTTTTTT,CASSEDPRTGELFF
-,TRBV11-2,-,TRBJ2-1,TGTGCCAGCAGCTTAGTGGAGGGGCGACAGCAGTTCTTC,CASSLVEGRQQFF
-,TRBV2,-,TRBJ2-2,TGTGCCAGCAGGTCCACCGGGGAGCTGTTTTTT,CASRSTGELFF
-,TRBV14,-,TRBJ2-7,TGTGCCAGCAGCTTTCGGGACGGCTCCTACGAGCAGTACTTC,CASSFRDGSYEQYF
-,TRBV5-1,-,TRBJ2-7,TGCGCCAGCAGTCGGGACACCGTCTACGAGCAGTACTTC,CASSRDTVYEQYF
-,TRBV30,-,TRBJ1-4,TGTGCCTGGAGTGTAAATCATCGGAGTGAAAAACTGTTTTTT,CAWSVNHRSEKLFF
-,TRBV7-9,-,TRBJ2-1,TGTGCCAGCAGCGCAGCGGAGAGCTCCTACAATGAGCAGTTCTTC,CASSAAESSYNEQFF
once,TRBV29-1,TRBD1,TRBJ1-5,TGCAGCGTTGTAGACAGGGGTGGCAATCAGCCCCAGCATTTT,CSVVDRGGNQPQHF
-,TRBV4-2,TRBD2,TRBJ2-3,TGTGCCAGCAGCCAAGAAGGACTAGCGGGAGGATCAGATACGCAGTATTTT,CASSQEGLAGGSDTQYF
-,TRBV6-5,-,TRBJ2-7,TGTGCCAGCAGTTACAATCCCCCAGGGCTCGGCGAGCAGTACTTC,CASSYNPPGLGEQYF
-,TRBV5-4,-,TRBJ2-7,TGTGCCAGCAGCTTGGAGACAGGCAGGCCCTACGAGCAGTACTTC,CASSLETGRPYEQYF
-,TRBV19,-,TRBJ1-2,TGTGCCAGTAGTCCGTTGACCGGAAATTATGGCTACACCTTC,CASSPLTGNYGYTF
few,TRBV7-2,TRBD2,TRBJ2-7,TGTGCCAGCAGCTTCTCTAGCGGGGGGTACTACGAGCAGTACTTC,CASSFSSGGYYEQYF
-,TRBV4-2,-,TRBJ2-7,TGTGCCAGCAGCCAAGATACCGGGGTCTACGAGCAGTACTTC,CASSQDTGVYEQYF
few,TRBV6-1,-,TRBJ2-6,TGTGCCAGCAGTGAAGCCCGTCCCTCTGGGGCCAACGTCCTGACTTTC,CASSEARPSGANVLTF